The present entry profiles one T cell receptor beta chain with its context. Its antigen is currently unknown. The assay was immunoSEQ multiplex PCR, and TCRdb's table has in-frame clones only and misses some. The data contain about 78,000 clones, almost 97% of them singletons. The source of the sample is a study of cytomegalovirus exposure and HLA in healthy donors. Trimming removed 3 bases at V and 4 bases at J, with 8 bases between. Looked up from germline, CDR1 is LNHDA and CDR2 is SQIVND (reference sequence). The CDR3 length is 13 residues. General study points: First-cohort TCR clusters tended to co-occur in the 90 to 150 validation repertoires, a later analysis found.

This chain uses TRBV19 with TRBJ2-3; D gene ambiguous. The clonotype comes from a man younger than 30 in good health and CMV-seropositive. Sequenced sample: PBMCs. The DNA of the CDR3 is TGTGCCAGTAGTATTGCGAGGCCAGATACGCAGTATTTT. Translating it yields CASSIARPDTQYF.